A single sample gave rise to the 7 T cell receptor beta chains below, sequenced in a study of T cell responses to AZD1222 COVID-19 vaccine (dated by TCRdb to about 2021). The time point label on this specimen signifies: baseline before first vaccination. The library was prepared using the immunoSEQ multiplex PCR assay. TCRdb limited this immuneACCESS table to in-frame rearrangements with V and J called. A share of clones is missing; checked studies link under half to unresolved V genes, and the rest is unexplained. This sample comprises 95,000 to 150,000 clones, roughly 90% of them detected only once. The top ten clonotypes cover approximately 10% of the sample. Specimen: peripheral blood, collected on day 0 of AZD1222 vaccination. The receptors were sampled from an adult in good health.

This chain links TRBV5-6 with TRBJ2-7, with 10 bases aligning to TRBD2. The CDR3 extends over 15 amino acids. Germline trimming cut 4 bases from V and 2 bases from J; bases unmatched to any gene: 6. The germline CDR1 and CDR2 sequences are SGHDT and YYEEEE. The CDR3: CASSLLSGRAYEQYF. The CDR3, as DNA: TGTGCCAGCAGCCTTCTGAGCGGGAGGGCCTACGAGCAGTACTTC.

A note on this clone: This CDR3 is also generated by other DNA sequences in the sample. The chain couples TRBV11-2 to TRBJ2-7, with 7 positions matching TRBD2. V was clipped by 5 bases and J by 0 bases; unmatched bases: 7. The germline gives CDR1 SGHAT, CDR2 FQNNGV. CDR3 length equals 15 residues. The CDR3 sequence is CASSPLALSSYEQYF. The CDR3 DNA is TGTGCCAGCAGCCCACTAGCGCTTAGCTCCTACGAGCAGTACTTC.

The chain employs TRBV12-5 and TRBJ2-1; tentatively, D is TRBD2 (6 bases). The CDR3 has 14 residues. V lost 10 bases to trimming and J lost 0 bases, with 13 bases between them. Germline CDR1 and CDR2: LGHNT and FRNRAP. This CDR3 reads CATAPGGSYNEQFF. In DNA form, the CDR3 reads TGTGCTACCGCTCCCGGGGGCTCCTACAATGAGCAGTTCTTC.

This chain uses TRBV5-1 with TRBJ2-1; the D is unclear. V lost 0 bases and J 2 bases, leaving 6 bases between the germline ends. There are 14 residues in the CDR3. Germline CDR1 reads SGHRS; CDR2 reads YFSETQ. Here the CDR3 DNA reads TGCGCCAGCAGCTTGGACAGAACCTACAATGAGCAGTTCTTC. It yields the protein CASSLDRTYNEQFF.

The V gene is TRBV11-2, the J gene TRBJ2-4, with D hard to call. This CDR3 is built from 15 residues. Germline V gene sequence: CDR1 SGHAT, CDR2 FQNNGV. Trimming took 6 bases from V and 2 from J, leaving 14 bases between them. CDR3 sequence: CASRPPGGSKNIQYF. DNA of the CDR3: TGTGCCAGCAGGCCGCCCGGTGGGTCCAAAAACATTCAGTACTTC. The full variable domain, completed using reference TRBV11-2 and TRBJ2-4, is EAGVAQSPRYKIIEKRQSVAFWCNPISGHATLYWYQQILGQGPKLLIQFQNNGVVDDSQLPKDRFSAERLKGVDSTLKIQPAKLEDSAVYLCASRPPGGSKNIQYFGAGTRLSVL.

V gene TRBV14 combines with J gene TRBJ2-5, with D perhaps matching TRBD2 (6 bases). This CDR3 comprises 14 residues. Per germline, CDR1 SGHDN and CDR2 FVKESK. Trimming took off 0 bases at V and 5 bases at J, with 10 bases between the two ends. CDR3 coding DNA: TGTGCCAGCAGCCAAGATTGGCGGGGCGAGACCCAGTACTTC. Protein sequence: CASSQDWRGETQYF. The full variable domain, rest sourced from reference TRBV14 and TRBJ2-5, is EAGVTQFPSHSVIEKGQTVTLRCDPISGHDNLYWYRRVMGKEIKFLLHFVKESKQDESGMPNNRFLAERTGGTYSTLKVQPAELEDSGVYFCASSQDWRGETQYFGPGTRLLVL.

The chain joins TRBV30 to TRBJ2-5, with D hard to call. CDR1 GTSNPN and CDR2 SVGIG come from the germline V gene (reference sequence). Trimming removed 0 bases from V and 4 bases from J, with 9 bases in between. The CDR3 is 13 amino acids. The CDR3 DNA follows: TGTGCCTGGAGTGTACAAGTGACAGAGACCCAGTACTTC. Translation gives CAWSVQVTETQYF.